This TCR beta chain derives from a study of T cell changes during pregnancy in multiple sclerosis. Assay: immunoSEQ multiplex PCR; the TCRdb copy retains only in-frame clones and omits some. The table includes 75,000 to 85,000 clones, around 93% detected once. Germline V gene data show CDR1 as SGHRS and CDR2 as YFSETQ. Trimming removed 10 bases at V and 12 bases at J, with 13 bases between. The CDR3 runs to 9 residues. This chain connects TRBV5-1 to TRBJ1-2; no firm D call. This clonotype originated in a female donor with multiple sclerosis, enrolled in a pregnancy study. The sequencing used peripheral blood, collected in the second trimester of pregnancy. The CDR3 region has the DNA TGCGCCGGTACAAGTCTTGACACCTTC. This codes for CAGTSLDTF.